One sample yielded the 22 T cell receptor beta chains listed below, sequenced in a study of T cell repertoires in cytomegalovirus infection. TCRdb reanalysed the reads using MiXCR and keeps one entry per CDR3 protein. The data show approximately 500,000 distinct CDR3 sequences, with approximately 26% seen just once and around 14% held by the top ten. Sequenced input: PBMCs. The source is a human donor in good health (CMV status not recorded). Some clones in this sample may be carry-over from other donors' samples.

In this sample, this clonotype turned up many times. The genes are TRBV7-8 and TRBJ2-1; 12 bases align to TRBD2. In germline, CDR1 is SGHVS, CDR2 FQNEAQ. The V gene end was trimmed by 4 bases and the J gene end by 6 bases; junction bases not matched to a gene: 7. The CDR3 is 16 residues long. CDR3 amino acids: CASSSRLAGVINEQFF. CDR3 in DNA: TGTGCCAGCAGCTCCCGACTAGCGGGAGTAATCAATGAGCAGTTCTTC.

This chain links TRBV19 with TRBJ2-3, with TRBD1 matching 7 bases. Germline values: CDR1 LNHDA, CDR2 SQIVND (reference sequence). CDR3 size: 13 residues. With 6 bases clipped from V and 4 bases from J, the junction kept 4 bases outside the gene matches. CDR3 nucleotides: TGTGCCAGTAGGGACAGGCCTCCAGATACGCAGTATTTT. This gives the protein CASRDRPPDTQYF.

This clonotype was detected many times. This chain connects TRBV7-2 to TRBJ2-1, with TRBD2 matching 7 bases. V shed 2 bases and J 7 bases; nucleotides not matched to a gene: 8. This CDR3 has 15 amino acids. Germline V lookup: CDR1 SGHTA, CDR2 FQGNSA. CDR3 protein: CASSLLVLAENEQFF. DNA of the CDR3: TGTGCCAGCAGCTTACTAGTTCTAGCGGAAAATGAGCAGTTCTTC.

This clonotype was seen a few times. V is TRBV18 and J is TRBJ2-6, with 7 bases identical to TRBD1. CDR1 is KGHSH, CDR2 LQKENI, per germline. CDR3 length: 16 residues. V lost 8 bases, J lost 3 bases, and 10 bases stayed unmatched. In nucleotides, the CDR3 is TGTGCCAGCGGACAGCGAGACAGGGTTGGGGCCAACGTCCTGACTTTC. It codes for CASGQRDRVGANVLTF.

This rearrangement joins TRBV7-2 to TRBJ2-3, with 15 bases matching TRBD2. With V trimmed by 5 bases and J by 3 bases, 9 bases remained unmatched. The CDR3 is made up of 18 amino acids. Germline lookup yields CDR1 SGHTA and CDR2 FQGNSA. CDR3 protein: CASSPSPGLAGGTDTQYF. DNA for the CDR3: TGTGCCAGCAGCCCCAGCCCGGGACTAGCGGGAGGAACAGATACGCAGTATTTT. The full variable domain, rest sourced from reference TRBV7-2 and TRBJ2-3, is GAGVSQSPSNKVTEKGKDVELRCDPISGHTALYWYRQSLGQGLEFLIYFQGNSAPDKSGLPSDRFSAERTGGSVSTLTIQRTQQEDSAVYLCASSPSPGLAGGTDTQYFGPGTRLTVL.

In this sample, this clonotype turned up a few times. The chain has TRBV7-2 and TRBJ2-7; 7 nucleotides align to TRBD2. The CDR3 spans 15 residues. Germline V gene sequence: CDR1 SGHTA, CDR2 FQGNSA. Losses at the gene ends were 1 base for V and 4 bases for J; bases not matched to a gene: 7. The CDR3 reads CASSLVASGVYEQYF. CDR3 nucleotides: TGTGCCAGCAGCTTAGTGGCTAGCGGAGTTTACGAGCAGTACTTC.

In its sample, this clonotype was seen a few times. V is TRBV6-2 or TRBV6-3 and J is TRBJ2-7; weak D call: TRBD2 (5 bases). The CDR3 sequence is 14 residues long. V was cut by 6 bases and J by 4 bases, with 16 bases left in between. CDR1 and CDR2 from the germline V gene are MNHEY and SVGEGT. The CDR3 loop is CASSTTITIYEQYF. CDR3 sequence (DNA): TGTGCCAGCAGCACGACTATTACCATTTACGAGCAGTACTTC.

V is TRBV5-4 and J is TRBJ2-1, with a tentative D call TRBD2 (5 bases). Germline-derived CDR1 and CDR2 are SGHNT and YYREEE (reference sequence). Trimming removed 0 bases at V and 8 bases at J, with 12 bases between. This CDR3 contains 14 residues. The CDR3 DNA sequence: TGTGCCAGCAGCTTGGGGGCGGGTTGGGATGAGCAGTTCTTC. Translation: CASSLGAGWDEQFF.

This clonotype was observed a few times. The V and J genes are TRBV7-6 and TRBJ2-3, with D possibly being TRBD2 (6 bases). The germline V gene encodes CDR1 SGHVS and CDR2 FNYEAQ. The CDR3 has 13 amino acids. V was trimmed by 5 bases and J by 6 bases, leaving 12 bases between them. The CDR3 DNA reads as TGTGCCAGCAGCCCCGGGACTTTGGATACGCAGTATTTT. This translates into CASSPGTLDTQYF.

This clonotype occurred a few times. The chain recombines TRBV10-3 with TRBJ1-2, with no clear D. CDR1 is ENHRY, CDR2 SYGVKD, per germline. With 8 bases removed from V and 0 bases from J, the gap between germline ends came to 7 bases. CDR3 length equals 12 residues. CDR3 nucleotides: TGTGCCATCGGCGGGGCTAACTATGGCTACACCTTC. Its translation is CAIGGANYGYTF.

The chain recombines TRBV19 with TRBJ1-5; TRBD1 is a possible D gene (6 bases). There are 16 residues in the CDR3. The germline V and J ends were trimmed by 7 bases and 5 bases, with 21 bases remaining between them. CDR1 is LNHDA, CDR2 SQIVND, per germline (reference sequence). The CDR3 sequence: CASTLGEGQDHQPQHF. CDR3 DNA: TGTGCCAGTACGCTCGGAGAGGGACAAGACCATCAGCCCCAGCATTTT.

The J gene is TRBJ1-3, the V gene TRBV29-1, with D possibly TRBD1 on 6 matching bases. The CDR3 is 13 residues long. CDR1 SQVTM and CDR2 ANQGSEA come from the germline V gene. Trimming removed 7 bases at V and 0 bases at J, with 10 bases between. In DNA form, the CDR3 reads TGCAGCGCCCAACAGGGCTCTGGAAACACCATATATTTT. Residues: CSAQQGSGNTIYF.

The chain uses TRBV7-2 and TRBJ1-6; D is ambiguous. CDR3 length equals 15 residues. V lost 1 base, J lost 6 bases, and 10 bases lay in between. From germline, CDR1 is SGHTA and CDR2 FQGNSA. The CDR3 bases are TGTGCCAGCAGCTTAGACCTGATACCTAATTCACCCCTCCACTTT. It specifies CASSLDLIPNSPLHF.

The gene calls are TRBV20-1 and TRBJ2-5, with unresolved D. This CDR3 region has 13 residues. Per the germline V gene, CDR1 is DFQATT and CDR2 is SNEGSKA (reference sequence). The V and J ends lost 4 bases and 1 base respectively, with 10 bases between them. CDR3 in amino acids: CSANTPLQETQYF. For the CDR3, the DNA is TGCAGTGCTAACACCCCACTCCAAGAGACCCAGTACTTC.

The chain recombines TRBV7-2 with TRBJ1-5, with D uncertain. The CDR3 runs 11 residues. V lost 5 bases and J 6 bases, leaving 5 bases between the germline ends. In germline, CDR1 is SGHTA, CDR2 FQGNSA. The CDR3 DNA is TGTGCCAGCAGCCGAAGTCAGCCCCAGCATTTT. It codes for CASSRSQPQHF.

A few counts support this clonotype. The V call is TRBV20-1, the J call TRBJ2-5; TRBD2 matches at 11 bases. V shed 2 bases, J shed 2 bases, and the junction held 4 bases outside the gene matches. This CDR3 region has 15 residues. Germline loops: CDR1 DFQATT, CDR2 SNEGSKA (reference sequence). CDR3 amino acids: CSARSGTSGQETQYF. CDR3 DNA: TGCAGTGCTAGATCTGGGACTAGCGGACAAGAGACCCAGTACTTC.

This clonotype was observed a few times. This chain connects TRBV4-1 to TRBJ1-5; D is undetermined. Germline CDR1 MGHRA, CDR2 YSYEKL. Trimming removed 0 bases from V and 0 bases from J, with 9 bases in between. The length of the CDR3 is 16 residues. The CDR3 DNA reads TGCGCCAGCAGCCAAGAATGGCAGACTAGCAATCAGCCCCAGCATTTT. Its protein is CASSQEWQTSNQPQHF.

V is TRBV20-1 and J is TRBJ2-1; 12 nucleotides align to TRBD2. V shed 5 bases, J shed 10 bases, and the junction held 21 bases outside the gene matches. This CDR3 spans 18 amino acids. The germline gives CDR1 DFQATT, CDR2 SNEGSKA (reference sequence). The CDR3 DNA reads TGCAGTGCTGCACAAGAGCCTAGCGGGAGGGCCTTTAGGGGCGAGCAGTTCTTC. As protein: CSAAQEPSGRAFRGEQFF.

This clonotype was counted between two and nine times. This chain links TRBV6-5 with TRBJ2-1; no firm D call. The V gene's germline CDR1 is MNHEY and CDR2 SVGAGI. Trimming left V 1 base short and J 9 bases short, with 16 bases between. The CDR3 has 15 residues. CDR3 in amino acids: CASSYYGSRTSEQFF. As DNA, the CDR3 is TGTGCCAGCAGTTACTATGGCTCACGGACCAGTGAGCAGTTCTTC.

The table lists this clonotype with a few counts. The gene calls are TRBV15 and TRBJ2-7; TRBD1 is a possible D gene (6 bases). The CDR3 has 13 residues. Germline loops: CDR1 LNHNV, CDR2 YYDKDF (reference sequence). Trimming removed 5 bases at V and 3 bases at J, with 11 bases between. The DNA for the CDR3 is TGTGCCACCAGCCTAGGACAGAGCTACGAGCAGTACGTC. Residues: CATSLGQSYEQYV.

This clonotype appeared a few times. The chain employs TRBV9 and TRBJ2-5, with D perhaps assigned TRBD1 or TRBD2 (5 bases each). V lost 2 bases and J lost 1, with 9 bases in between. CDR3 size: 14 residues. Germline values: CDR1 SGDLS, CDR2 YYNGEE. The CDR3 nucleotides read TGTGCCAGCAGCGTGTCCGGGGCCCAAGAGACCCAGTACTTC. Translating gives CASSVSGAQETQYF.

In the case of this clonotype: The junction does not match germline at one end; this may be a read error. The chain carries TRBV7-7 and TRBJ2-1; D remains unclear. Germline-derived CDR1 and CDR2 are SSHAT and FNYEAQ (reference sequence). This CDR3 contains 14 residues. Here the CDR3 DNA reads TGTGCTAGCAGCTTAGAGTTAGGGAACAATGAGCAGTTCTTC. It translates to CASSLELGNNEQFF.